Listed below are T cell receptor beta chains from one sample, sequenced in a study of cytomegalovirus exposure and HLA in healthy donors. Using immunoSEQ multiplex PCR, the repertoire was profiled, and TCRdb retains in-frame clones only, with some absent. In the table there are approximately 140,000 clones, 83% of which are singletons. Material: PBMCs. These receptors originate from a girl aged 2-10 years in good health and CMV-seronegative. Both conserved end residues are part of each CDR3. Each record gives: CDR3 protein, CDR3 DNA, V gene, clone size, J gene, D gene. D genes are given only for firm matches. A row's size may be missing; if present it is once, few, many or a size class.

CASSKTQGLNSPLHF,TGTGCCAGCAGCAAAACACAGGGCCTTAATTCCCCCCTCCACTTT,TRBV6-5,NA,TRBJ1-6,NA
CASSLGSQGALDTQYF,TGTGCCAGCAGCTTAGGATCCCAGGGGGCGTTGGATACGCAGTATTTT,TRBV7-2,NA,TRBJ2-3,TRBD1
CASSLRGAYNEQFF,TGTGCCAGCAGCCTGCGGGGAGCTTACAATGAGCAGTTCTTC,TRBV14,NA,TRBJ2-1,NA
CASSKQRGQGSYNEQFF,TGTGCCAGTAGCAAACAAAGGGGGCAGGGCTCCTACAATGAGCAGTTCTTC,TRBV19,NA,TRBJ2-1,TRBD1
CASSQDRAGNTIYF,TGCGCCAGCAGCCAGGACAGGGCTGGAAACACCATATATTTT,TRBV5-1,NA,TRBJ1-3,TRBD1
CASRPQSTYEQYF,TGCGCCAGCAGGCCACAGAGTACCTACGAGCAGTACTTC,TRBV10-2,NA,TRBJ2-7,NA
CASSLRGEQYF,TGTGCCAGCAGTTTAAGGGGGGAGCAGTACTTC,TRBV28,NA,TRBJ2-7,NA
CASSERSGTYEQYF,TGTGCCAGCAGTGAACGATCAGGCACCTACGAGCAGTACTTC,TRBV6-1,NA,TRBJ2-7,NA
CSVGRVPGGPSVSSYNEQFF,TGCAGCGTTGGTCGAGTCCCGGGAGGGCCCTCTGTAAGCTCCTACAATGAGCAGTTCTTC,TRBV29-1,NA,TRBJ2-1,TRBD2
CASYRAQGKNYGYTF,TGTGCCAGCTACAGGGCCCAGGGGAAAAACTATGGCTACACCTTC,TRBV6-4,NA,TRBJ1-2,NA
CASSLSRVLRETQYF,TGTGCCAGCAGCTTATCCAGGGTATTGAGGGAGACCCAGTACTTC,TRBV7-9,NA,TRBJ2-5,NA
CASSQDGDRAYYGYTF,TGTGCCAGCAGTCAAGATGGGGACAGGGCGTACTATGGCTACACCTTC,TRBV4-2,NA,TRBJ1-2,TRBD1
CATTFNSAEQYF,TGTGCCACCACCTTCAACAGTGCCGAGCAGTACTTC,TRBV28,NA,TRBJ2-7,NA
CASSSHSRDSHEKLFF,TGTGCCAGCAGTTCGCACTCCCGGGACAGTCATGAAAAACTGTTTTTT,TRBV27,NA,TRBJ1-4,TRBD1
CATSRDSYGYTF,TGTGCCACCAGCAGAGATTCTTATGGCTACACCTTC,TRBV15,NA,TRBJ1-2,NA
CASSLKTDLQPQHF,TGTGCCAGCAGTTTGAAGACAGACCTCCAGCCCCAGCATTTT,TRBV28,few,TRBJ1-5,NA
CASSIETGEAEAFF,TGTGCCAGCAGCATAGAGACAGGGGAGGCTGAAGCTTTCTTT,TRBV11-2,NA,TRBJ1-1,TRBD1
CASSPTGENTEAFF,TGTGCCAGCTCGCCGACAGGGGAGAACACTGAAGCTTTCTTT,TRBV18,NA,TRBJ1-1,TRBD1
CASNRGPYEQYF,TGTGCCAGCAACAGGGGGCCCTACGAGCAGTACTTC,TRBV21-1,NA,TRBJ2-7,NA
CASSAGLAGGETQYF,TGTGCCAGCAGCGCCGGACTAGCGGGAGGAGAGACCCAGTACTTC,TRBV9,NA,TRBJ2-5,TRBD2
CASSLIQGGTEAFF,TGTGCCAGCAGCTTAATTCAGGGAGGCACTGAAGCTTTCTTT,TRBV7-9,few,TRBJ1-1,NA
CASSEFQGVAAGELFF,TGTGCCAGCAGTGAATTTCAGGGGGTAGCTGCCGGGGAGCTGTTTTTT,TRBV2,NA,TRBJ2-2,TRBD1